Listed below are T cell receptor beta chains from one sample, sequenced in a study of radiotherapy plus CTLA-4 blockade in lung cancer. Sequenced by immunoSEQ multiplex PCR; TCRdb stores in-frame clones only, minus some. Of around 55,000 clones listed, roughly four fifths were seen once; the top ten hold around 6%. The sequences come from peripheral blood, collected from a patient treated with radiotherapy plus ipilimumab. Source of these receptors: a human donor with non-small cell lung cancer whose response to radiotherapy plus ipilimumab could not be evaluated. CDR3s include the opening cysteine and the closing phenylalanine or tryptophan. Fields, in order: clone size, V gene, CDR3 length, D gene, J gene, CDR3 DNA, CDR3 protein. A D gene is named only where the DNA matches it firmly. Where a row states a size, it is once, few, many or the class of an expanded clone; other rows omit it.

>once|TRBV7-8|12|-|TRBJ1-2
TGTGCCAGCAGCATCCACAAGGGGGGCTACACCTTC
CASSIHKGGYTF
>-|TRBV6-1|14|-|TRBJ1-3
TGTGCCAGCAGTGATCTGACGGGAGGAAACACCATATATTTT
CASSDLTGGNTIYF
>-|TRBV9|18|TRBD1|TRBJ2-4
TGTGCCAGCAGCGCCGTAGAAGAGGGGGCCCCTTCCAAAAACATTCAGTACTTC
CASSAVEEGAPSKNIQYF
>-|TRBV13|12|-|TRBJ2-7
TGTGCCAGCAGCAAAGGGGGCTACGAGCAGTACTTC
CASSKGGYEQYF
>-|TRBV11-2|13|-|TRBJ2-7
TGTGCCAGCAGCTTAGCGGAGCGCTACGAGCAGTACTTC
CASSLAERYEQYF
>-|TRBV5-6|17|TRBD2|TRBJ2-3
TGTGCCAGCAGCGATAGACTAGCGGGGGGACGCACAGATACGCAGTATTTT
CASSDRLAGGRTDTQYF
>-|TRBV28|14|-|TRBJ2-7
TGTGCCAGCAGTTTGACAGTCAGGGGACACGAGCAGTACTTC
CASSLTVRGHEQYF
>-|TRBV19|16|-|TRBJ1-1
TGTGCCAGTAGTACCAACCAAAGGGGGACACCTGGAAGAGCTTTCTTT
CASSTNQRGTPGRAFF
>-|TRBV4-3|15|TRBD1|TRBJ2-5
TGCGCCAGCAGCCAGGAGAACAGGGGTAGAGAGACCCAGTACTTC
CASSQENRGRETQYF
>-|TRBV7-9|15|TRBD2|TRBJ2-7
TGTGCCAGCAGCTCCGGGACTAGCGGTCTTTACGAGCAGTACTTC
CASSSGTSGLYEQYF
>-|TRBV7-9|15|-|TRBJ1-4
TGTGCCAGCAGCTTAACAGGGTGGGTTAATGAAAAACTGTTTTTT
CASSLTGWVNEKLFF
>-|TRBV4-3|15|-|TRBJ1-3
TGCGCCAGCAGCCAAGCACAGCACTCTGGAAACACCATATATTTT
CASSQAQHSGNTIYF
>-|TRBV7-2|14|TRBD1|TRBJ1-2
TGTGCCAGCAGCTCCGGACAGGGGAACCATGGCTACACCTTC
CASSSGQGNHGYTF
>-|TRBV5-1|15|TRBD2|TRBJ2-1
TGCGCCAGCAGCGCCGGACTAGCGGACTACAATGAGCAGTTCTTC
CASSAGLADYNEQFF
>-|TRBV28|14|-|TRBJ2-2
TGTGCCAGCAGTACCCCAGGACAGACCGGGGAGCTGTTTTTT
CASSTPGQTGELFF
>-|TRBV4-1|16|TRBD1|TRBJ2-7
TGCGCCAGCAGCCAGAGCCCGGGACAGGGGATACGAGAGCAGTACTTC
CASSQSPGQGIREQYF
>-|TRBV30|16|-|TRBJ2-3
TGTGCCTGGAGTGTACGAGTCCTCCAAAACACAGATACGCAGTATTTT
CAWSVRVLQNTDTQYF
>-|TRBV4-3|14|-|TRBJ2-1
TGCGCCAGCAGCCAAGTTGTTATGGCTAATGAGCAGTTCTTC
CASSQVVMANEQFF
>-|TRBV7-8|16|TRBD1|TRBJ1-5
TGTGCCAGCAGCTTAGACGGCAGGGGGGTTAATCAGCCCCAGCATTTT
CASSLDGRGVNQPQHF
>once|TRBV29-1|15|-|TRBJ2-7
TGCAGCGTATTAAGGGGCGACAGGCCCTCCTACGAGCAGTACTTC
CSVLRGDRPSYEQYF
>-|TRBV7-9|15|TRBD2|TRBJ2-1
TGTGCCAGCAGCTATAGCGGGAGAGGTTCGAATGAGCAGTTCTTC
CASSYSGRGSNEQFF
>once|TRBV6-5|14|-|TRBJ1-2
TGTGCCAGCAGTTACGAACGGGGAAACTATGGCTACACCTTC
CASSYERGNYGYTF
>-|TRBV19|15|-|TRBJ1-2
TGTGCCAGTAGTATAACTACAGGGCCGTGGCGTGGCTACACCTTC
CASSITTGPWRGYTF
>-|TRBV2|12|-|TRBJ1-1
TGTGCCAGCGGGGCGCCAAACACTGAAGCTTTCTTT
CASGAPNTEAFF
>-|TRBV7-2|18|-|TRBJ2-5
TGTGCCAGCAGCTTAAGGGTCGGGGGGCAAGGCAAGCAAGAGACCCAGTACTTC
CASSLRVGGQGKQETQYF
>-|TRBV7-6|13|-|TRBJ2-2
TGTGCCAGCAGCCTAGAGGGGTCCGGGGAGCTGTTTTTT
CASSLEGSGELFF
>once|TRBV2|16|TRBD1|TRBJ2-6
TGTGCCGTCCGGGACAGGGGTTACTCTGGGGCCAACGTCCTGACTTTC
CAVRDRGYSGANVLTF
>-|TRBV19|18|TRBD2|TRBJ2-5
TGTGCCAGTAGTATAGCGGTCGCGACTAGCGGCTTTCAAGAGACCCAGTACTTC
CASSIAVATSGFQETQYF
>-|TRBV7-9|17|-|TRBJ2-7
TGTGCCAGCAGCTTAACCTCATATTCGAGGGACTCCTACGAGCAGTACTTC
CASSLTSYSRDSYEQYF
>-|TRBV7-9|15|-|TRBJ1-3
TGTGCCACAGGGACCGGGACACGCTCTGGAAACACCATATATTTT
CATGTGTRSGNTIYF
>-|TRBV5-4|17|TRBD2|TRBJ2-3
TGTGCCAGCAGCTTCCCGGGACTAGCGGGCGGGGCAGATACGCAGTATTTT
CASSFPGLAGGADTQYF
>-|TRBV30|14|-|TRBJ2-3
TGTGCCTGGAACCATGGGCCCATCACAGATACGCAGTATTTT
CAWNHGPITDTQYF
>-|TRBV7-2|15|-|TRBJ1-2
TGTGCCAGCAGCCCCGGGGGACGCCACCTCTATGGCTACACCTTC
CASSPGGRHLYGYTF
>once|TRBV12-5|17|TRBD1|TRBJ2-3
TGTGCTAGTGGTTTGTCCCAGGGGGTCGCTCGCACAGATACGCAGTATTTT
CASGLSQGVARTDTQYF
>once|TRBV7-2|16|-|TRBJ2-5
TGTGCCAGCAGCTTTGGGGCCACTAGCTCCTCGGAGACCCAGTACTTC
CASSFGATSSSETQYF
>-|TRBV5-1|18|TRBD2|TRBJ2-7
TGCGCCAGCAGCTTGGGCCTAGCGGGACACGCGGATCCCTACGAGCAGTACTTC
CASSLGLAGHADPYEQYF
>-|TRBV7-9|17|TRBD1|TRBJ1-5
TGTGCCAGCAGCTTAGGCCGCCAGGGGGATAGCAATCAGCCCCAGCATTTT
CASSLGRQGDSNQPQHF
>-|TRBV6-5|13|-|TRBJ2-7
TGTGCCAGCAGTTACAAGCCGACCTACGAGCAGTACTTC
CASSYKPTYEQYF